The 2 T cell receptor beta chains below all came from one sample that was sequenced in a study of neoadjuvant anti-PD-1 for oral cavity cancer (dated by TCRdb to 2020 to 2023). Sample time point, as interpreted from the label and publication: after neoadjuvant nivolumab, at surgical resection. The library was built by means of the immunoSEQ multiplex PCR assay. This is the immuneACCESS table as TCRdb keeps it, with only in-frame sequences that have V and J called. A part of the clones is gone; compared with another copy, unresolved V genes explain less than half, and the rest is unexplained. For this sample there are about 14,000 clones; about three quarters appear just once. Roughly 2.8% of the sample rests with the top ten. Specimen: PBMCs, collected after nivolumab (anti-PD-1) treatment. Receptors originate from a person aged 35 to 85 with oral cavity squamous cell carcinoma.

A single count supports this clone. V and J are TRBV6-6 and TRBJ1-2; D call uncertain. The V gene's germline CDR1 is MNHNY and CDR2 SVGAGI (reference sequence). V was trimmed by 0 bases and J by 5 bases, leaving 7 bases between them. This CDR3 has 13 residues. The CDR3, as DNA: TGTGCCAGCAGTTACTCGTCTCGATATGGCTACACCTTC. This codes for CASSYSSRYGYTF.

The chain joins TRBV14 to TRBJ1-1; weak D call: TRBD1 (5 bases). This CDR3 is built from 12 residues. V lost 0 bases to trimming and J lost 10 bases, with 9 bases between them. The germline V gene encodes CDR1 SGHDN and CDR2 FVKESK. CDR3 in DNA: TGTGCCAGCAGCCAAGATGTCGGGGGAGCTTTCTTT. The encoded protein is CASSQDVGGAFF.